This TCR beta chain was profiled in a study of blood T cell repertoires in COVID-19. Overall study: Sources were T cells, B-cell-depleted T cells, or PBMCs; the material itself was cDNA or gDNA.

The length of the CDR3 is 14 residues. V gave up 2 bases and J gave up 3 bases, with 10 bases separating them. Germline V gene data show CDR1 as ENHRY and CDR2 as SYGVKD. Here immunoSEQ multiplex PCR was the method, and the copy in TCRdb shows in-frame clones only, minus some. The table records around 120,000 clones, roughly 87% of them present only once. J is TRBJ1-1 and V is TRBV10-3, with a tentative D call TRBD1 (5 bases). What was sequenced was peripheral blood. The sequence was collected from an older man with acute or convalescent COVID-19. The chain's CDR3 is CAISERGGDTEAFF. The CDR3 DNA sequence: TGTGCCATCAGTGAGAGGGGAGGGGACACTGAAGCTTTCTTT.